What follows describes a single T cell receptor beta chain. This sample is part of a study of blood T cell repertoires in COVID-19. On the study more broadly: The study drew acute and convalescent COVID-19 samples from the United States, Italy and Spain.

The assay was immunoSEQ multiplex PCR, and TCRdb's table has in-frame clones only and misses some. Seen here are fewer than 50,000 clones, about 80% observed once, and the top ten hold under 20%. This CDR3 has 13 residues. The germline V gene has CDR1 SGHTA and CDR2 FQGNSA. Deletions cut 5 bases from V and 4 bases from J, with 11 bases between. The V call is TRBV7-2, the J call TRBJ1-2; D unresolved. This sequence was found in an older man with acute or convalescent COVID-19. The sample consisted of peripheral blood. DNA of the CDR3: TGTGCCAGCAGCGCCGGCGGCCTCTATGGCTACACCTTC. Protein sequence: CASSAGGLYGYTF.